Below, 4 T cell receptor beta chains from the same sample are listed, as sequenced in a study of shared clonotypes between healthy human individuals. Using immunoSEQ multiplex PCR, the repertoire was profiled, and TCRdb retains in-frame clones only, with some absent. The sample has 1.6 million or so clones; approximately 98.5% are singletons. The sequenced sample consisted of naive CD4+ T cells sorted from blood. Subset meaning: CD45RA+ positively selected. Every receptor here comes from a man aged 30 to 39 in good health.

The CDR3 nucleotides are TGTGCCAGTACCATCGGGAGGGGTTATAGCAATCAGCCCCAGCATTTT. Its translation: CASTIGRGYSNQPQHF. This chain links TRBV19 with TRBJ1-5; a weak D match, TRBD1 (5 bases). Germline V lookup: CDR1 LNHDA, CDR2 SQIVND (reference sequence). The CDR3 totals 16 residues. V shed 7 bases and J shed 0 bases, with 16 bases lying between them.

J is TRBJ2-7 and V is TRBV5-4; D is possibly TRBD1 or TRBD2 (6 bases each). Germline loops: CDR1 SGHNT, CDR2 YYREEE (reference sequence). The V end lost 3 bases, the J end lost 4 bases, and 17 bases lay between the germline ends. This CDR3 is 15 amino acids long. For the CDR3, the DNA is TGTGCCAGCAGCTCCCCTAGGGGGGAAACGTACGAGCAGTACTTC. This sequence encodes CASSSPRGETYEQYF.

In this sample, this clone turned up once. The chain carries TRBV4-1 and TRBJ2-7; D is unclear. This CDR3 comprises 13 residues. Germline V gene data show CDR1 as MGHRA and CDR2 as YSYEKL. Trimming cost V 0 bases and J 7 bases, with 10 bases left between them. The DNA for the CDR3 is TGCGCCAGCAGCCAAGATCCCGGTCAGGAGCAGTACTTC. It specifies CASSQDPGQEQYF.

This chain joins TRBV7-3 and TRBJ2-7; the match to TRBD1 covers 9 bases. This CDR3 is built from 14 residues. Germline assignment: CDR1 SGHTA and CDR2 FQGTGA. Trimming cost V 4 bases and J 3 bases; bases outside gene matches: 4. CDR3 amino acids: CASSWGQGNYEQYF. The CDR3 DNA reads as TGTGCCAGCAGCTGGGGACAGGGCAACTACGAGCAGTACTTC.